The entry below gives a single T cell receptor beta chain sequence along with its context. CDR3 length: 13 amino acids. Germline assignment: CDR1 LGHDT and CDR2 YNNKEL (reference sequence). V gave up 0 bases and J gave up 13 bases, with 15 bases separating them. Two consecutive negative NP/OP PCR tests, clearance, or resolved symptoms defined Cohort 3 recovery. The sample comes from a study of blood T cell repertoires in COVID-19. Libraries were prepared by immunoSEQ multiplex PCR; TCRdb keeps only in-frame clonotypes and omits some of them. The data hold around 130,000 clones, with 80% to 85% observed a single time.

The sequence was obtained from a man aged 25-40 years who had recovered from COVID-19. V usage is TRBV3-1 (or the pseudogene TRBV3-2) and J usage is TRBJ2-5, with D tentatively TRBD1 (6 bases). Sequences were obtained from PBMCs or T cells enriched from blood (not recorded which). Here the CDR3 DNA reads TGTGCCAGCAGCCAAGAACCACAGGGTAGGGGGTACTTC. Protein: CASSQEPQGRGYF.